The 5 T cell receptor beta chains reported below all come from one sample, sequenced in a study of a mutant IDH1 vaccine in newly diagnosed glioma. Sample time point: baseline, week 1 (first vaccination visit). Documented treatment: pre-vaccination baseline after standard-of-care therapy. The method was immunoSEQ multiplex PCR; TCRdb's version includes in-frame clones alone and lacks a portion of them. The sample holds 92,000 or so clones, almost 85% seen once. The starting material was PBMCs, obtained from a glioma patient treated with radiotherapy, temozolomide or both. Receptors originate from a man aged 40-50 years with glioma. Some clones in this sample may be carry-over from other donors' samples.

V gene TRBV18 combines with J gene TRBJ2-5; D is uncertain. V was clipped by 3 bases and J by 2 bases, with 7 bases between them. The CDR3 loop spans 13 amino acids. CDR1 and CDR2 (germline): KGHSH, LQKENI. The CDR3 DNA reads TGTGCCAGCTCACCGCAGGAGCAAGAGACCCAGTACTTC. Translation gives CASSPQEQETQYF. Filled out from reference TRBV18 and TRBJ2-5, the complete variable domain reads NAGVMQNPRHLVRRRGQEARLRCSPMKGHSHVYWYRQLPEEGLKFMVYLQKENIIDESGMPKERFSAEFPKEGPSILRIQQVVRGDSAAYFCASSPQEQETQYFGPGTRLLVL.

V and J are TRBV9 and TRBJ2-1; TRBD2 might be the D (6 bases). Trimming shortened V by 3 bases and J by 12 bases, and 22 bases separated the two germline ends. CDR1 and CDR2 from the germline V gene are SGDLS and YYNGEE. This CDR3 contains 15 residues. CDR3: CASSARAGTGDAQFF. CDR3 nucleotide sequence: TGTGCCAGCAGCGCCCGCGCGGGGACGGGGGACGCGCAGTTCTTC.

This clone appeared a single time. The rearrangement links TRBV27 to TRBJ2-2, with 7 bases matching TRBD2. Germline V lookup: CDR1 MNHEY, CDR2 SMNVEV (reference sequence). Trimming removed 3 bases from V and 6 bases from J; junction bases left unmatched: 7. This CDR3 comprises 15 residues. In DNA, the CDR3 is TGTGCCAGCAGTTTCGGGGGGATCGGGCCCGGGGAGCTGTTTTTT. Translating it yields CASSFGGIGPGELFF.

V usage is TRBV5-1 and J usage is TRBJ2-5; possible D gene TRBD2, 5 bases. The CDR3 is 13 amino acids. V was trimmed by 3 bases and J by 5 bases, leaving 11 bases between them. Germline assignment: CDR1 SGHRS and CDR2 YFSETQ. CDR3 DNA: TGCGCCAGCAGCTATCCTGGCGGGGAGACCCAGTACTTC. This encodes CASSYPGGETQYF.

The chain recombines TRBV4-1 with TRBJ1-2, with a possible D match to TRBD1 (5 bases). In germline, CDR1 is MGHRA, CDR2 YSYEKL. The CDR3 totals 13 residues. V lost 1 base, J lost 8 bases, and 11 bases lay in between. The CDR3: CASSQGGRIGYTF. DNA of the CDR3: TGCGCCAGCAGCCAAGGGGGCCGAATCGGCTACACCTTC.